One and the same sample provided the 11 T cell receptor beta chains below, sequenced in a study of cytomegalovirus exposure and HLA in healthy donors. The PCR ran on 60 Vbeta and 13 Jbeta primers. Sequencing used immunoSEQ multiplex PCR; TCRdb keeps in-frame clones, though not all of them. The sample includes some 170,000 clones, about 81% of them seen just once. The sample was PBMCs. Source of these receptors: a girl aged 5 to 17 in good health and CMV-seropositive.

The chain uses TRBV7-2 and TRBJ2-1; 8 bases are shared with TRBD2. The J segment lost 10 bases and the V segment lost 1 base, leaving 12 bases of the junction unmatched. This CDR3 comprises 16 residues. Germline V CDR1 and CDR2: SGHTA, FQGNSA. CDR3 sequence reads: CASSLVGLAPRLEQFF. In nucleotides, the CDR3 is TGTGCCAGCAGCTTAGTAGGACTAGCACCTAGGTTAGAGCAGTTCTTC.

This clone showed up just a few times. The chain has TRBV7-8 and TRBJ1-5; D gene unclear. Germline CDR1 reads SGHVS; CDR2 reads FQNEAQ. The V end was cut by 3 bases, the J end by 7 bases, with 10 bases between. The CDR3 is 13 amino acids. This CDR3 is CASSLGSTQPQHF. DNA for the CDR3: TGTGCCAGCAGCTTGGGGAGTACCCAGCCCCAGCATTTT.

The chain joins TRBV19 to TRBJ2-7, with TRBD1 matching over 7 bases. Germline CDR1 and CDR2: LNHDA and SQIVND (reference sequence). The CDR3 spans 11 residues. V trimming: 4 bases; J trimming: 13 bases; junction bases outside the gene matches: 7. The CDR3 here is CASSSDRVKYF. CDR3 DNA sequence: TGTGCCAGTAGTAGCGACAGGGTGAAATACTTC.

The V gene is TRBV7-9, the J gene TRBJ2-3; D ambiguous. This CDR3 spans 12 amino acids. Trimming cost V 0 bases and J 5 bases, with 3 bases left between them. From germline, CDR1 is SEHNR and CDR2 FQNEAQ (reference sequence). CDR3 bases: TGTGCCAGCAGCTTAGCCATAGATACGCAGTATTTT. Residues: CASSLAIDTQYF.

The chain combines TRBV19 with TRBJ2-5; TRBD1 aligns across 7 bases. The junction had 10 bases not matched to a gene; V was cut back by 3 bases and J by 3 bases. This CDR3 comprises 16 residues. The germline V gene has CDR1 LNHDA and CDR2 SQIVND (reference sequence). CDR3 amino acids: CASSMPFITGEETQYF. CDR3 coding DNA: TGTGCCAGTAGTATGCCTTTTATCACAGGGGAAGAGACCCAGTACTTC. The full variable domain, its missing parts supplied by reference TRBV19 and TRBJ2-5, is DGGITQSPKYLFRKEGQNVTLSCEQNLNHDAMYWYRQDPGQGLRLIYYSQIVNDFQKGDIAEGYSVSREKKESFPLTVTSAQKNPTAFYLCASSMPFITGEETQYFGPGTRLLVL.

The chain is built from TRBV29-1 and TRBJ2-2; 10 bases are shared with TRBD2. Losses at the gene ends were 7 bases for V and 1 base for J; bases not matched to a gene: 9. The germline V gene encodes CDR1 SQVTM and CDR2 ANQGSEA. The CDR3 is 16 residues long. CDR3 residues: CSALAGLAVNTGELFF. DNA of the CDR3: TGCAGCGCTCTTGCTGGACTAGCGGTGAACACCGGGGAGCTGTTTTTT.

This chain connects TRBV14 to TRBJ2-1, with a possible D match to TRBD2 (5 bases). The V gene's germline CDR1 is SGHDN and CDR2 FVKESK. Trimming took 6 bases from V and 2 from J, leaving 14 bases between them. CDR3 length: 15 amino acids. CDR3 DNA: TGTGCCAGCAGTTCGACTAATCCAGCCTACAATGAGCAGTTCTTC. Its protein product is CASSSTNPAYNEQFF.

The rearrangement joins TRBV27 to TRBJ2-7, with D perhaps TRBD1 (6 bases). This CDR3 spans 14 amino acids. Germline V gene data show CDR1 as MNHEY and CDR2 as SMNVEV (reference sequence). The V gene lost 4 bases and the J gene lost 3 bases, with 13 bases spanning the gap. As DNA, the CDR3 is TGTGCCAGCAGTTCTGGACAGAGATTCTACGAGCAGTACTTC. Translating gives CASSSGQRFYEQYF.

J is TRBJ1-1 and V is TRBV28, with 8 positions matching TRBD1. There are 12 residues in the CDR3. The trim removed 6 bases at V and 4 bases at J, leaving 1 base unmatched. Germline V gives CDR1 MDHEN, CDR2 SYDVKM. In DNA form, the CDR3 reads TGTGCCAGCAGAACAGGGGGCACTGAAGCTTTCTTT. It specifies CASRTGGTEAFF.

The CDR3 DNA reads TGTGCCAGCAGCGTAGTGGGGACGACAGGGGACATTCAGTACTTC. It specifies CASSVVGTTGDIQYF. The rearrangement links TRBV9 to TRBJ2-4; 8 positions agree with TRBD1. Germline CDR1 is SGDLS and CDR2 is YYNGEE. Germline trimming cut 0 bases from V and 8 bases from J; bases unmatched to any gene: 7. The CDR3 covers 15 residues.

This clone occurred once. This sequence joins TRBV7-3 and TRBJ2-1; possible D gene TRBD2, 6 bases. Germline V lookup: CDR1 SGHTA, CDR2 FQGTGA. V lost 4 bases to trimming and J lost 9 bases, with 10 bases between them. This CDR3 has 12 amino acids. The CDR3 nucleotides are TGTGCCAGCAGCTCAGCGACTAGTGAGCAGTTCTTC. Protein: CASSSATSEQFF. The full variable domain, rest sourced from reference TRBV7-3 and TRBJ2-1, is GAGVSQTPSNKVTEKGKYVELRCDPISGHTALYWYRQSLGQGPEFLIYFQGTGAADDSGLPNDRFFAVRPEGSVSTLKIQRTERGDSAVYLCASSSATSEQFFGPGTRLTVL.